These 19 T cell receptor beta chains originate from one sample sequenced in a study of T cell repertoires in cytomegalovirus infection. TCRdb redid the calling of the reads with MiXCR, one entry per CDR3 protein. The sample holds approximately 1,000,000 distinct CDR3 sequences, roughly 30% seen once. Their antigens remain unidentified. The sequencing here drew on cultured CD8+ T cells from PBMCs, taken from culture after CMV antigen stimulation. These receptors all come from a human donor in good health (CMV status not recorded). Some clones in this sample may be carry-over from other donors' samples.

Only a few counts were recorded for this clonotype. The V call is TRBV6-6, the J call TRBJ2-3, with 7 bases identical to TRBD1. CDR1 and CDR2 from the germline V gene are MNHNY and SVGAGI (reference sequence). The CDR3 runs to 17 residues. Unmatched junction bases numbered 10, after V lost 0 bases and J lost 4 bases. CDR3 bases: TGTGCCAGCAGTTACTCAGGACAGGTTGTCTTTGCAGATACGCAGTATTTT. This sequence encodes CASSYSGQVVFADTQYF.

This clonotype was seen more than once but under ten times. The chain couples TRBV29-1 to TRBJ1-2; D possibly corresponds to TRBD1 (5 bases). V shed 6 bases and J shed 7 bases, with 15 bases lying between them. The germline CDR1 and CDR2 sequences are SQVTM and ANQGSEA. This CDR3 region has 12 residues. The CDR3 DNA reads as TGCAGCGTCCAGCGGGGGGATCCTGGCTACACCTTC. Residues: CSVQRGDPGYTF.

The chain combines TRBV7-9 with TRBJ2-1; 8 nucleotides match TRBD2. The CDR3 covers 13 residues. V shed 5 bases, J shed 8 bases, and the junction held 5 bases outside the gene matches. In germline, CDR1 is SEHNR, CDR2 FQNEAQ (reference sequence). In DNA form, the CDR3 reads TGTGCCAGCAGCCCGAGGACTAGCTATGAGCAGTTCTTC. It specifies CASSPRTSYEQFF.

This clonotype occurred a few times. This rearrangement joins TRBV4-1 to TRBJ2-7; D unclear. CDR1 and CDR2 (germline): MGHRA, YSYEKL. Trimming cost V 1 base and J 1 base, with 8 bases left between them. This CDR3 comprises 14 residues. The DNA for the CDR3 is TGCGCCAGCAGCCAAGTAACAAATTCCTACGAGCAGTACTTC. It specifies CASSQVTNSYEQYF.

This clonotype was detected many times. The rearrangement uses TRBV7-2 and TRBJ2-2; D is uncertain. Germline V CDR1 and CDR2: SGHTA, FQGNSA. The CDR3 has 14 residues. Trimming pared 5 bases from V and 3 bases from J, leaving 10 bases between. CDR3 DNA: TGTGCCAGCAGCCCACCTATGGACACCGGGGAGCTGTTTTTT. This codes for CASSPPMDTGELFF.

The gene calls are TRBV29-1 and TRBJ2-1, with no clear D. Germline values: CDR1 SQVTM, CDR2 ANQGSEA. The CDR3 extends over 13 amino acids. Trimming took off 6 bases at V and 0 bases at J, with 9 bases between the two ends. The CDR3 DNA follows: TGCAGCGTAATTCTGAGCTCCTACAATGAGCAGTTCTTC. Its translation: CSVILSSYNEQFF.

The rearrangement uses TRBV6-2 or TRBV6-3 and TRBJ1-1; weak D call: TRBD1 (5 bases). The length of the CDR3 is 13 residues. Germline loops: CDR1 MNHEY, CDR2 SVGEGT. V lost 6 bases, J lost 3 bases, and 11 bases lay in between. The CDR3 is CASSPGGYTEAFF. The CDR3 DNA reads TGTGCCAGCAGCCCCGGGGGGTACACTGAAGCTTTCTTT.

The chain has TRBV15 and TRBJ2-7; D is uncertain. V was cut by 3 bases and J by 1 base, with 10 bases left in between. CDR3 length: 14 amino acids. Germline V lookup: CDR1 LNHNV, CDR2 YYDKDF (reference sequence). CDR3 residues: CATSRSGRSYEQYF. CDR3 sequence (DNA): TGTGCCACCAGCAGGTCCGGACGTTCCTACGAGCAGTACTTC.

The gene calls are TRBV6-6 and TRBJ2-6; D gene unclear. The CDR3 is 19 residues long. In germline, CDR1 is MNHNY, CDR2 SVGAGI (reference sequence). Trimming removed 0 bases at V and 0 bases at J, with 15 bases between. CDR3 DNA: TGTGCCAGCAGTTACTCACGACCGATCAGATCCTCTGGGGCCAACGTCCTGACTTTC. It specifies CASSYSRPIRSSGANVLTF.

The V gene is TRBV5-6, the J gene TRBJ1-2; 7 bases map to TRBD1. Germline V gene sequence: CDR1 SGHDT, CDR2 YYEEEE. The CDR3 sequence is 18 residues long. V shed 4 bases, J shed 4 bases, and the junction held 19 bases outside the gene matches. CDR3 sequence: CASSKDRSYKTLTYGYTF. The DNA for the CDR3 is TGTGCCAGCAGCAAGGACAGGAGTTATAAAACCCTTACCTATGGCTACACCTTC.

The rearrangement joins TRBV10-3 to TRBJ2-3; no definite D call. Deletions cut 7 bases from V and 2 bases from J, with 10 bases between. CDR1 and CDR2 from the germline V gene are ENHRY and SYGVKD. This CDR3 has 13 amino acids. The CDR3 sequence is CAITPSLTDTQYF. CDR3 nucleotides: TGTGCCATCACACCTTCTCTCACAGATACGCAGTATTTT.

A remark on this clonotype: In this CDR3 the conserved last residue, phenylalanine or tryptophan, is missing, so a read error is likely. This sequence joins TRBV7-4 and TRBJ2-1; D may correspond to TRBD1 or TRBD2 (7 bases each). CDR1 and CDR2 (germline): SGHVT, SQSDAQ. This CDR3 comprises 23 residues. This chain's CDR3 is CASSFRTTSGTIPGGGGYNEQFL. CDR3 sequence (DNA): TGTGCCAGCAGCTTCCGAACGACGAGCGGGACTATACCAGGGGGGGGGGGCTACAATGAACAGTTCTTA.

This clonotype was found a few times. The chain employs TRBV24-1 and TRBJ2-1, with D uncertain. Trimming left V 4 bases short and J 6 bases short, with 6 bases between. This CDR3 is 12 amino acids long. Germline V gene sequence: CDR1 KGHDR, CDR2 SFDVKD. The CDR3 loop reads CATSDRTNEQFF. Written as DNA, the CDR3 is TGTGCCACCAGTGACCGGACCAATGAGCAGTTCTTC.

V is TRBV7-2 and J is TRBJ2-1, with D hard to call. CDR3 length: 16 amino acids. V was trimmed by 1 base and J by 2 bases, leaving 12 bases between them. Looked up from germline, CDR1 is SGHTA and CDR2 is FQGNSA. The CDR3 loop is CASSLEMGAPYNEQFF. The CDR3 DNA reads TGTGCCAGCAGCTTAGAGATGGGCGCTCCCTACAATGAGCAGTTCTTC.

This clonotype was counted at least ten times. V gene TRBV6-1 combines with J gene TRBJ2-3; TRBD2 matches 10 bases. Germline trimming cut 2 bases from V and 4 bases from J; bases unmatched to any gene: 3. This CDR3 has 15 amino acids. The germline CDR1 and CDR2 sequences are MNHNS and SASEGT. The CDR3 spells CASSELSGGADTQYF. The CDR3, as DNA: TGTGCCAGCAGTGAACTGAGCGGGGGGGCAGATACGCAGTATTTT.

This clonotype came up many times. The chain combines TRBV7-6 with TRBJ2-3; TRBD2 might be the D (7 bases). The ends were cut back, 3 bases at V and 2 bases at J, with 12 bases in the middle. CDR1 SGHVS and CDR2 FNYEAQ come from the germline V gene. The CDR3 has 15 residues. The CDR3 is CASSLEGGATDTQYF. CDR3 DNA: TGTGCCAGCAGCTTGGAGGGGGGGGCCACAGATACGCAGTATTTT.

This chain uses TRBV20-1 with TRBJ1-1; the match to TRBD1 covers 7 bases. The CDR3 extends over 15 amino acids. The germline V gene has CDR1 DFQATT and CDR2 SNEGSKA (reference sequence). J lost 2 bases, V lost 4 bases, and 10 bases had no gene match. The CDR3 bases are TGCAGTGCTACCTCCTGGGACAGCGCAAACACTGAAGCTTTCTTT. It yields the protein CSATSWDSANTEAFF.

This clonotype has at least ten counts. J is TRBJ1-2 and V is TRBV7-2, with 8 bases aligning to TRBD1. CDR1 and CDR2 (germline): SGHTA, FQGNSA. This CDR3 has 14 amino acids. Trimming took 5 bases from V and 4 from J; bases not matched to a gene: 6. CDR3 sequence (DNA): TGTGCCAGCAGCGCTCCGGGACAGGTCTATGGCTACACCTTC. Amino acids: CASSAPGQVYGYTF.

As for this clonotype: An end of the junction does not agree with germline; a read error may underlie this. Here the CDR3 reads CASSQARTVTNYGYIF. CDR3 nucleotide sequence: TGCGCCAGCAGCCAAGCCCGGACAGTTACTAACTATGGCTACATCTTC. The chain recombines TRBV4-1 with TRBJ1-2; TRBD1 is a possible D gene (6 bases). CDR1 is MGHRA and CDR2 is YSYEKL in the germline V gene. This CDR3 comprises 16 residues.